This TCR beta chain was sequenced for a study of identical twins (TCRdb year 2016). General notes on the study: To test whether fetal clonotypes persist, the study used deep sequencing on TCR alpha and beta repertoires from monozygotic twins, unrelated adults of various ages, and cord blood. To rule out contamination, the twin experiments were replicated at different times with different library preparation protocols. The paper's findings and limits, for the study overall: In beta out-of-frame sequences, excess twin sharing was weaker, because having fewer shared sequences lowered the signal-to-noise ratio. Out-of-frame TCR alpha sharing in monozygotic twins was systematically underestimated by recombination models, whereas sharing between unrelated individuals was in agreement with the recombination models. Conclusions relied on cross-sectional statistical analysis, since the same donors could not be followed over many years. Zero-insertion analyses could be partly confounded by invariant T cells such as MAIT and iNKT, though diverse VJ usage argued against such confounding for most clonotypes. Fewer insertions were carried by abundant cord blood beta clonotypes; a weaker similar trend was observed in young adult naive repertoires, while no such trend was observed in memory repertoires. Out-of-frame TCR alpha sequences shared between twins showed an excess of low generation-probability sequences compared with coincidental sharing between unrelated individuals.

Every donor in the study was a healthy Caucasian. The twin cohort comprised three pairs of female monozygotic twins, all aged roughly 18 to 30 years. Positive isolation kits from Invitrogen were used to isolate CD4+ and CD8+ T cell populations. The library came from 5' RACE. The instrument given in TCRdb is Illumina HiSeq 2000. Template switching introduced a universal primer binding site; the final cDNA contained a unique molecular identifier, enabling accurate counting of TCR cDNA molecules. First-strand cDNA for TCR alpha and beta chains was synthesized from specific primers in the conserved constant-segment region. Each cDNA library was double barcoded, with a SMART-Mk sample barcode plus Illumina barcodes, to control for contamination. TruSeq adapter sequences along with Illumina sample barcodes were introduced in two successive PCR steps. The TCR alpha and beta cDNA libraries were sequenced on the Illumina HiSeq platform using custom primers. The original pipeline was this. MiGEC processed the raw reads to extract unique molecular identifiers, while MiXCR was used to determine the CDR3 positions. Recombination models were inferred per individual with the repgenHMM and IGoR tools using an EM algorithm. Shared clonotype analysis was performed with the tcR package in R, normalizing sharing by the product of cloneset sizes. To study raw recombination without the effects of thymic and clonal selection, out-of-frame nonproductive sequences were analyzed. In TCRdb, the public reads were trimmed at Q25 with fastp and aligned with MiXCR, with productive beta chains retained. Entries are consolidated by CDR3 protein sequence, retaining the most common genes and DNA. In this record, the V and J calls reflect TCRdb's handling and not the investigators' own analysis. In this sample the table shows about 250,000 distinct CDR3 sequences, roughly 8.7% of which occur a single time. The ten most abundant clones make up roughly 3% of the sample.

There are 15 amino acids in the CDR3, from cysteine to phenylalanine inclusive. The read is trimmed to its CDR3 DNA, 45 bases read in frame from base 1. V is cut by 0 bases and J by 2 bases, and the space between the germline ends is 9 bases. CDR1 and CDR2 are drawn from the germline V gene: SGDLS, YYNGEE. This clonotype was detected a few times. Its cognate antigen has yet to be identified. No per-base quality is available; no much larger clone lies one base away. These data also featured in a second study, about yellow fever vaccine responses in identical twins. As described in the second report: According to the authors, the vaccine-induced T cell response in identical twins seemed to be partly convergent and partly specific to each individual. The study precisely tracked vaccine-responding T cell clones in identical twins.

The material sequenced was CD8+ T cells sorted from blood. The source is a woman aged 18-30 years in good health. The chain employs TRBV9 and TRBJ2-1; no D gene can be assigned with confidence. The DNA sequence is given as TGTGCCAGCAGCGTAGAATTGGCGGCCTACAATGAGCAGTTCTTC. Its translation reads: CASSVELAAYNEQFF.